A single sample gave rise to the 27 T cell receptor beta chains below, sequenced in a study of blood T cell repertoires in COVID-19. Clones were read by immunoSEQ multiplex PCR, and TCRdb kept only the in-frame ones, dropping some. This table has around 500,000 clones, around 87% appearing once. Sequenced material: PBMCs or T cells enriched from blood (not recorded which). All receptors come from a woman in her forties who had recovered from COVID-19.

This chain joins TRBV29-1 and TRBJ1-2; D is possibly TRBD1 (6 bases). Trimming took 5 bases from V and 4 from J, leaving 17 bases between them. Germline V gene sequence: CDR1 SQVTM, CDR2 ANQGSEA. The CDR3 length is 14 residues. As DNA, the CDR3 is TGCAGCGTTAAATTTGCAGGGGTTGGCTATGGCTACACCTTC. Protein sequence: CSVKFAGVGYGYTF.

The chain is built from TRBV3-1 (or the pseudogene TRBV3-2) and TRBJ1-2; TRBD1 matches 7 bases. CDR1 LGHDT and CDR2 YNNKEL come from the germline V gene (reference sequence). Trimming cost V 1 base and J 4 bases; bases outside gene matches: 6. This CDR3 contains 15 residues. The CDR3 DNA sequence: TGTGCCAGCAGCCAAGGACAGGGTACTGTCTATGGCTACACCTTC. Translated, it gives CASSQGQGTVYGYTF.

The J gene is TRBJ2-7, the V gene TRBV6-2 or TRBV6-3, with 7 bases aligning to TRBD2. The J call may be wrong; the DNA end is better matched by TRBJ2-1. CDR3 length: 17 amino acids. CDR1 and CDR2 (germline): MNHEY, SVGEGT. The CDR3 sequence is CASSYGLRGSSYNEQFF. CDR3 DNA sequence: TGTGCCAGCAGTTACGGGTTGCGGGGGAGCTCCTACAATGAGCAGTTCTTC.

The V and J genes are TRBV7-9 and TRBJ2-5; TRBD2 agrees at 10 bases. The CDR3 is 15 residues long. J lost 5 bases, V lost 3 bases, and 6 bases had no gene match. Germline V gene data show CDR1 as SEHNR and CDR2 as FQNEAQ (reference sequence). The CDR3 coding sequence is TGTGCCAGCAGCTTTACCCTAGCGGGAGTTGAGACCCAGTACTTC. Amino acids: CASSFTLAGVETQYF.

V usage is TRBV9 and J usage is TRBJ2-1; D might be TRBD2 (5 bases). This CDR3 comprises 16 residues. The germline gives CDR1 SGDLS, CDR2 YYNGEE. Trimming stripped 0 bases from V and 7 bases from J, with 17 bases between. This CDR3 is CASSVGPSLGLNEQFF. The DNA for the CDR3 is TGTGCCAGCAGCGTAGGTCCTAGCCTCGGACTTAATGAGCAGTTCTTC.

The V call is TRBV7-9, the J call TRBJ1-1; D is ambiguous. Germline V gene sequence: CDR1 SEHNR, CDR2 FQNEAQ (reference sequence). V gave up 1 base and J gave up 3 bases, with 6 bases separating them. CDR3 length: 13 amino acids. The chain's CDR3 is CASSLVEDTEAFF. CDR3 in DNA: TGTGCCAGCAGCTTAGTAGAGGACACTGAAGCTTTCTTT.

The gene calls are TRBV6-5 and TRBJ1-5; 9 bases are a match to TRBD1. Germline CDR1 MNHEY, CDR2 SVGAGI. V lost 2 bases, J lost 6 bases, and 5 bases stayed unmatched. This CDR3 is built from 15 residues. CDR3 region: CASSYTRDRAQPQHF. The DNA for the CDR3 is TGTGCCAGCAGTTACACAAGGGACAGGGCTCAGCCCCAGCATTTT.

This clone is a singleton in its sample. This chain connects TRBV6-5 to TRBJ1-2; no reliable D call. Trimming removed 5 bases at V and 4 bases at J, with 8 bases between. Germline V gene lookup returns CDR1 MNHEY and CDR2 SVGAGI. The CDR3 loop spans 12 amino acids. As DNA, the CDR3 is TGTGCCAGCAGTCGGGGAATCTATGGCTACACCTTC. This sequence encodes CASSRGIYGYTF.

The rearrangement uses TRBV15 and TRBJ1-1, with 10 bases that match TRBD1. The CDR3 has 17 amino acids. Looked up from germline, CDR1 is LNHNV and CDR2 is YYDKDF (reference sequence). Trimming cost V 1 base and J 5 bases; bases outside gene matches: 10. The CDR3, as DNA: TGTGCCACCAGCAGAGGTCCGACCGGGACAGGGGAAACTGAAGCTTTCTTT. Translating it yields CATSRGPTGTGETEAFF. Complete variable domain (other parts from reference TRBV15 and TRBJ1-1): DAMVIQNPRYQVTQFGKPVTLSCSQTLNHNVMYWYQQKSSQAPKLLFHYYDKDFNNEADTPDNFQSRRPNTSFCFLDIRSPGLGDTAMYLCATSRGPTGTGETEAFFGQGTRLTVV.

This clone was observed a single time. The chain joins TRBV5-1 to TRBJ1-1; the D gene is possibly TRBD1 (6 bases). Germline CDR1 and CDR2: SGHRS and YFSETQ. V lost 0 bases, J lost 2 bases, and 14 bases lay in between. This CDR3 is 16 amino acids long. Here the CDR3 DNA reads TGCGCCAGCAGCTTGGGGTGGGGGGGCCGCAACACTGAAGCTTTCTTT. Residues: CASSLGWGGRNTEAFF. The full variable domain, completed using reference TRBV5-1 and TRBJ1-1, is KAGVTQTPRYLIKTRGQQVTLSCSPISGHRSVSWYQQTPGQGLQFLFEYFSETQRNKGNFPGRFSGRQFSNSRSEMNVSTLELGDSALYLCASSLGWGGRNTEAFFGQGTRLTVV.

In its sample, this clone was seen a few times. The chain has TRBV6-5 and TRBJ1-2; possibly TRBD1 for D (5 bases). The V end was cut by 8 bases, the J end by 2 bases, with 18 bases between. The CDR3 has 15 residues. CDR1 and CDR2 (germline): MNHEY, SVGAGI. The CDR3 nucleotides read TGTGCCAGCCGGGCCGAAATGGGGCGGAACTATGGCTACACCTTC. Amino acid sequence: CASRAEMGRNYGYTF.

V gene TRBV7-8 combines with J gene TRBJ2-2; 8 bases are a match to TRBD2. The J segment lost 2 bases and the V segment lost 3 bases, leaving 5 bases of the junction unmatched. The germline gives CDR1 SGHVS, CDR2 FQNEAQ. The CDR3 is made up of 16 amino acids. The CDR3 DNA sequence: TGTGCCAGCAGCTTCGGTGCGGGGGGTAACACCGGGGAGCTGTTTTTT. It specifies CASSFGAGGNTGELFF.

This clone was counted a single time. The V call is TRBV2, the J call TRBJ1-1, with 7 bases aligning to TRBD1. The germline V gene encodes CDR1 SNHLY and CDR2 FYNNEI. This CDR3 spans 12 amino acids. V dropped 0 bases and J dropped 8; count of bases not matched to a gene: 0. The CDR3 DNA reads TGTGCCAGCAGTGAAGCGGACAGGGAAGCTTTCTTT. Translation: CASSEADREAFF.

The J gene is TRBJ1-5, the V gene TRBV29-1; D gene ambiguous. V was pared by 4 bases and J by 2 bases, with 12 bases between. The CDR3 is 14 residues long. Germline CDR1 SQVTM, CDR2 ANQGSEA. CDR3 in amino acids: CSVGGSEGNQPQHF. In nucleotides, the CDR3 is TGCAGCGTTGGCGGCTCCGAGGGCAATCAGCCCCAGCATTTT.

This chain links TRBV25-1 with TRBJ1-2, with 7 bases that match TRBD1. Per the germline V gene, CDR1 is MGHDK and CDR2 is SYGVNS. CDR3 length equals 15 residues. V shed 3 bases and J 3 bases; nucleotides not matched to a gene: 7. The chain's CDR3 is CASSDPTGYDYGYTF. The CDR3 coding sequence is TGTGCCAGCAGTGACCCGACAGGGTACGACTATGGCTACACCTTC.

J is TRBJ1-1 and V is TRBV6-2 or TRBV6-3; 11 bases are a match to TRBD1. The junction had 2 bases not matched to a gene; V was cut back by 4 bases and J by 4 bases. Germline V gene data show CDR1 as MNHEY and CDR2 as SVGEGT. This CDR3 has 14 amino acids. CDR3 nucleotides: TGTGCCAGCAGTTGGACAGGGGGCGGCACTGAAGCTTTCTTT. Amino acids: CASSWTGGGTEAFF.

V and J are TRBV9 and TRBJ2-7; 10 bases map to TRBD1. The germline V gene has CDR1 SGDLS and CDR2 YYNGEE. This CDR3 has 13 residues. J was trimmed by 6 bases and V by 3 bases; bases with no gene match: 3. CDR3 protein: CASSDRTGGEQYF. As DNA, the CDR3 is TGTGCCAGCAGCGACCGGACAGGGGGCGAGCAGTACTTC. The whole variable domain, remainder taken from reference TRBV9 and TRBJ2-7, is DSGVTQTPKHLITATGQRVTLRCSPRSGDLSVYWYQQSLDQGLQFLIQYYNGEERAKGNILERFSAQQFPDLHSELNLSSLELGDSALYFCASSDRTGGEQYFGPGTRLTVT.

This chain joins TRBV2 and TRBJ2-6, with D unresolved. The CDR3 loop spans 13 amino acids. V lost 4 bases and J lost 3, with 4 bases in between. Per the germline V gene, CDR1 is SNHLY and CDR2 is FYNNEI. The CDR3 is CASSASGANVLTF. DNA for the CDR3: TGTGCCAGCAGTGCTAGTGGGGCCAACGTCCTGACTTTC.

The chain recombines TRBV24-1 with TRBJ2-2, with 12 bases fitting TRBD2. The CDR3 consists of 18 residues. Germline values: CDR1 KGHDR, CDR2 SFDVKD. J was trimmed by 0 bases and V by 9 bases; bases with no gene match: 10. CDR3 coding DNA: TGTGCCACCGAGGCTAGCGGGAGGGGGGCCCCGAACACCGGGGAGCTGTTTTTT. Translating it yields CATEASGRGAPNTGELFF.

The genes are TRBV18 and TRBJ2-5; D possibly corresponds to TRBD2 (6 bases). Trimming stripped 3 bases from V and 1 base from J, with 15 bases between. Germline V gives CDR1 KGHSH, CDR2 LQKENI. This CDR3 contains 16 residues. For the CDR3, the DNA is TGTGCCAGCTCACCCCAGGCACGGGGAGGCCAAGAGACCCAGTACTTC. It translates to CASSPQARGGQETQYF.

The genes are TRBV27 and TRBJ1-1; 11 bases map to TRBD1. The CDR3 is made up of 14 amino acids. The junction had 4 bases not matched to a gene; V was cut back by 5 bases and J by 5 bases. Germline V CDR1 and CDR2: MNHEY, SMNVEV (reference sequence). The DNA for the CDR3 is TGTGCCAGCAGTAGTGGGACAGGGGGGACTGAAGCTTTCTTT. Amino acids: CASSSGTGGTEAFF.

This chain joins TRBV19 and TRBJ1-2; 9 bases are a match to TRBD1. The CDR3 totals 15 residues. CDR1 and CDR2 (germline): LNHDA, SQIVND (reference sequence). V lost 6 bases to trimming and J lost 3 bases; unmatched junction nucleotides: 8. The CDR3 region is CASRQQGAGDYGYTF. CDR3 DNA: TGTGCCAGTAGGCAACAGGGGGCAGGGGACTATGGCTACACCTTC.

V and J are TRBV7-9 and TRBJ1-3; D uncertain. The V gene's germline CDR1 is SEHNR and CDR2 FQNEAQ (reference sequence). The CDR3 has 13 residues. The germline V and J ends were trimmed by 3 bases and 0 bases, with 3 bases remaining between them. The CDR3 DNA reads as TGTGCCAGCAGCTTCCACTCTGGAAACACCATATATTTT. Translating it yields CASSFHSGNTIYF.

The rearrangement links TRBV30 to TRBJ2-1; 8 positions match TRBD2. The junction had 7 bases not matched to a gene; V was cut back by 5 bases and J by 4 bases. The CDR3 contains 14 residues. CDR1 GTSNPN and CDR2 SVGIG come from the germline V gene (reference sequence). The CDR3 here is CAWDEAGAYNEQFF. The CDR3 nucleotides are TGTGCCTGGGACGAAGCGGGAGCTTACAATGAGCAGTTCTTC.

The gene calls are TRBV9 and TRBJ2-5, with TRBD1 identical over 7 bases. This CDR3 is 14 amino acids long. Germline V lookup: CDR1 SGDLS, CDR2 YYNGEE. With 4 bases clipped from V and 2 bases from J, the junction kept 5 bases outside the gene matches. The CDR3, as DNA: TGTGCCAGCAGCTCACGGACAGGACAAGAGACCCAGTACTTC. This codes for CASSSRTGQETQYF.

The chain uses TRBV18 and TRBJ1-3; tentative D call: TRBD1 (5 bases). The germline V gene has CDR1 KGHSH and CDR2 LQKENI. Trimming left V 3 bases short and J 0 bases short, with 12 bases between. The CDR3 is made up of 16 amino acids. The CDR3, as DNA: TGTGCCAGCTCACCCGGACACGCTGTCTCTGGAAACACCATATATTTT. Protein sequence: CASSPGHAVSGNTIYF.

The V call is TRBV4-1, the J call TRBJ2-1, with a tentative D call TRBD2 (6 bases). CDR3 size: 15 residues. V dropped 4 bases and J dropped 3 bases, with 13 bases sitting between them. Germline V gene data show CDR1 as MGHRA and CDR2 as YSYEKL. The CDR3 DNA reads TGCGCCAGCAGCCCTCGACTAGAACTCTACAATGAGCAGTTCTTC. It codes for CASSPRLELYNEQFF.